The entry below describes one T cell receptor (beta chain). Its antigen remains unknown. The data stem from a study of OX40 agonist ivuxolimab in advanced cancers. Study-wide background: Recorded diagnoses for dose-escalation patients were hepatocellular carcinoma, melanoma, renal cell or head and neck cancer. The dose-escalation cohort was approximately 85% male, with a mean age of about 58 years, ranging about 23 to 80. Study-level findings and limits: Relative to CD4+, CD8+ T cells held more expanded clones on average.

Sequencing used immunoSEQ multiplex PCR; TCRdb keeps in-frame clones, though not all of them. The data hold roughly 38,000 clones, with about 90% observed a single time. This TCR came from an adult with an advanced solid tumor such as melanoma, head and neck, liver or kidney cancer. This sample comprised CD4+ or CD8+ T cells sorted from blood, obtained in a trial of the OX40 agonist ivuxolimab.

The CDR3: CASSLVPGAGGTGELFF. CDR3 DNA: TGTGCCAGCAGCTTAGTCCCAGGGGCGGGCGGCACCGGGGAGCTGTTTTTT. This sequence joins TRBV7-2 and TRBJ2-2, with a weak D call TRBD1 (6 bases). Germline lookup yields CDR1 SGHTA and CDR2 FQGNSA. This CDR3 is built from 17 residues. Trimming took off 1 base at V and 4 bases at J, with 16 bases between the two ends.